This T cell receptor beta chain emerged from a study of T-cell memory formation after mild COVID-19. Study-level information: There were largely donor-specific TCR clusters. Broader study findings: Mainly CM and EM harbored the contracting CD4+ clones; mainly EMRA harbored the CD8+ ones.

Employing constant-segment primers, 5'RACE generated TCR alpha and TCR beta cDNA libraries bearing sample barcodes and UMIs. TCRdb reprocessed the 5' RACE reads with MiXCR, giving one entry per CDR3 protein. This table holds fewer than 150,000 distinct CDR3 sequences, about 20% found once. As for this clonotype: Its antigen is not known.

The CDR3 has 13 amino acids. V was clipped by 2 bases and J by 12 bases; unmatched bases: 7. The germline gives CDR1 SGHDT, CDR2 YYEEEE. This chain connects TRBV5-6 to TRBJ2-1, with 8 bases aligning to TRBD2. Sequenced sample: PBMCs or a T cell subset sorted from them (not recorded which). The sequence was collected from a man aged 18 to 35 who had mild COVID-19 (a few samples of this study predate the infection). Cell type and time point are not known. The CDR3 region has the DNA TGTGCCAGCAGCTTCAGCGGGGGCCCAAGGCAGTTCTTC. Protein sequence: CASSFSGGPRQFF.